The rows below give T cell receptor beta chains drawn from one sample of a study of cytomegalovirus exposure and HLA in healthy donors. Sequenced by immunoSEQ multiplex PCR; TCRdb stores in-frame clones only, minus some. Seen here are about 180,000 clones, almost 85% observed once, and the top ten hold 0.5%. Sequencing was performed on PBMCs. Source of these receptors: a woman in her fifties or sixties in good health and CMV-seronegative. Each CDR3 is given with its conserved first and last residue. The order of the fields is D gene, clone size, V gene, J gene, CDR3 protein, CDR3 DNA. The D gene is left open where the match is weak. Clone size appears in some rows only: once, few, many, or a class for an expanded clone.

>NA|NA|TRBV7-9|TRBJ1-1
CACLWRNTEAFF
TGTGCCTGCCTGTGGAGGAACACTGAAGCTTTCTTT
>NA|NA|TRBV2|TRBJ2-4
CASSDDRENIQYF
TGTGCCAGCAGTGATGACAGAGAAAACATTCAGTACTTC
>TRBD2|few|TRBV4-2|TRBJ2-2
CASSQGLNTGELFF
TGTGCCAGCAGTCAGGGACTAAACACCGGGGAGCTGTTTTTT
>NA|NA|TRBV6-1|TRBJ1-1
CASSGGVGWDTEAFF
TGTGCCAGCAGTGGGGGGGTAGGGTGGGACACTGAAGCTTTCTTT
>TRBD1|NA|TRBV13|TRBJ2-7
CASSDRDSAVYEQYF
TGTGCCAGCAGCGACCGGGACAGTGCGGTCTACGAGCAGTACTTC
>NA|NA|TRBV19|TRBJ1-1
CASSIYFRPGENTEAFF
TGTGCCAGTAGTATTTATTTTAGACCGGGGGAGAACACTGAAGCTTTCTTT
>NA|NA|TRBV7-2|TRBJ2-2
CASSLAGSANTGELFF
TGTGCCAGCAGCTTAGCTGGCAGCGCGAACACCGGGGAGCTGTTTTTT
>NA|once|TRBV7-8|TRBJ2-1
CASSLVARNEQFF
TGTGCCAGCAGCTTAGTCGCCCGGAATGAGCAGTTCTTC
>TRBD2|few|TRBV18|TRBJ2-7
CASSPLVAGDYEQYF
TGTGCCAGCTCACCACTTGTAGCGGGGGACTACGAGCAGTACTTC
>TRBD1|NA|TRBV5-1|TRBJ2-2
CASSLLKGQGMTGELFF
TGCGCCAGCAGCTTGCTGAAGGGACAGGGCATGACCGGGGAGCTGTTTTTT
>NA|NA|TRBV5-1|TRBJ2-7
CASSLATGTNEQYF
TGCGCCAGCAGCTTGGCTACCGGGACAAACGAGCAGTACTTC
>TRBD1|NA|TRBV5-8|TRBJ1-1
CASSSRTGTEAFF
TGTGCCAGCAGCTCCAGGACAGGCACTGAAGCTTTCTTT
>NA|NA|TRBV7-9|TRBJ1-1
CSSSLAGSPEAFF
TGTTCCAGCAGCTTGGCGGGTTCCCCTGAAGCTTTCTTT
>NA|NA|TRBV15|TRBJ2-3
CATSSKGTGTDTQYF
TGTGCCACCAGCAGCAAAGGGACTGGCACAGATACGCAGTATTTT
>NA|NA|TRBV27|TRBJ2-3
CASSPVREATDTQYF
TGTGCCAGCAGTCCGGTTAGAGAAGCGACAGATACGCAGTATTTT
>TRBD1|few|TRBV7-2|TRBJ1-2
CASSSSDRPSYGYTF
TGTGCCAGCAGCTCTTCGGACAGGCCCAGCTATGGCTACACCTTC
>NA|once|TRBV21-1|TRBJ2-5
CASSKKKEGAGETQYF
TGTGCCAGCAGCAAAAAAAAAGAGGGGGCGGGTGAGACCCAGTACTTC
>TRBD1|NA|TRBV7-9|TRBJ2-5
CASSLEGGAETQYF
TGTGCCAGCAGCTTAGAAGGGGGCGCGGAGACCCAGTACTTC
>NA|NA|TRBV18|TRBJ1-1
CASSPLPGDTEAFF
TGTGCCAGCTCACCACTTCCCGGGGACACTGAAGCTTTCTTT
>TRBD1|NA|TRBV7-8|TRBJ1-5
CASSLAGTGVTQPQHF
TGTGCCAGCAGCTTAGCCGGGACAGGGGTTACTCAGCCCCAGCATTTT
>TRBD1|NA|TRBV7-9|TRBJ2-2
CASSSQGGTGELFF
TGTGCCAGCAGCTCACAGGGGGGCACCGGGGAGCTGTTTTTT
>NA|NA|TRBV29-1|TRBJ2-1
CSVEDREGVYNEQFF
TGCAGCGTTGAAGACAGGGAAGGGGTTTACAATGAGCAGTTCTTC
>NA|NA|TRBV28|TRBJ1-2
CASSSPGGTGYTF
TGTGCCAGCAGCTCCCCGGGAGGGACGGGCTACACCTTC
>NA|NA|TRBV5-4|TRBJ2-5
CASSLPGARRETQYF
TGTGCCAGCAGCTTGCCAGGGGCGCGGCGGGAGACCCAGTACTTC
>NA|few|TRBV4-1|TRBJ2-2
CASSQGPPGLNTGELFF
TGCGCCAGCAGCCAGGGCCCTCCGGGACTTAACACCGGGGAGCTGTTTTTT
>NA|NA|TRBV9|TRBJ2-7
CASSVTGWDYEQYF
TGTGCCAGCAGCGTTACGGGATGGGACTACGAGCAGTACTTC
>TRBD1|NA|TRBV28|TRBJ1-1
CASSPHSDRAAEAFF
TGTGCCAGCAGCCCTCACTCCGACAGGGCGGCTGAAGCTTTCTTT
>TRBD2|NA|TRBV19|TRBJ2-2
CASSTRTSGSTTGELFF
TGTGCCAGTAGTACCAGGACTAGCGGGAGTACCACCGGGGAGCTGTTTTTT
>NA|NA|TRBV10-3|TRBJ1-6
CAISESVPPVNSPLHF
TGTGCCATCAGTGAGTCGGTACCCCCGGTGAATTCACCCCTCCACTTT
>TRBD2|NA|TRBV5-8|TRBJ2-1
CASSRRTSGSAEQFF
TGTGCCAGCAGTCGAAGGACTAGCGGGAGTGCTGAGCAGTTCTTC
>NA|once|TRBV5-1|TRBJ1-4
CASSLDGMENEKLFF
TGCGCCAGCAGCTTGGACGGAATGGAGAATGAAAAACTGTTTTTT
>NA|few|TRBV7-9|TRBJ2-7
CASSSRGYEQYF
TGTGCCAGCAGCTCCAGGGGTTACGAGCAGTACTTC
>TRBD1|NA|TRBV6-5|TRBJ1-4
CASRQQGAGGEKLFF
TGTGCCAGCAGGCAACAGGGGGCGGGTGGTGAAAAACTGTTTTTT
>NA|once|TRBV15|TRBJ1-1
CATSRDKGVAFF
TGTGCCACCAGCAGAGATAAGGGGGTAGCTTTCTTT
>TRBD2|NA|TRBV28|TRBJ2-4
CASTSEGPSGTVLGNIQYF
TGTGCCAGCACCTCAGAGGGCCCTAGCGGGACGGTCTTGGGAAACATTCAGTACTTC
>TRBD2|NA|TRBV11-2|TRBJ2-1
CASSLEGGAGGLFF
TGTGCCAGCAGCTTAGAGGGGGGCGCGGGAGGGCTGTTCTTC
>NA|few|TRBV25-1|TRBJ1-5
CAIKQKTAYESNQPQHF
TGTGCTATCAAGCAGAAGACAGCATACGAGAGCAATCAGCCCCAGCATTTT
>NA|NA|TRBV18|TRBJ2-1
CASSYGSSSYNEQFF
TGTGCCAGCTCATACGGGTCGAGCTCCTACAATGAGCAGTTCTTC
>TRBD1|few|TRBV29-1|TRBJ1-1
CSVGTGVNTEAFF
TGCAGCGTCGGGACAGGGGTGAACACTGAAGCTTTCTTT
>TRBD1|NA|TRBV7-6|TRBJ2-7
CASSRDREYEQYF
TGTGCCAGCAGCCGGGACAGGGAATACGAGCAGTACTTC
>TRBD2|NA|TRBV19|TRBJ2-1
CASSMRTSLSEQFF
TGTGCCAGTAGTATGAGGACTAGCCTCTCGGAGCAGTTCTTC
>TRBD2|NA|TRBV10-3|TRBJ2-1
CAISGPAGGPNEQFF
TGTGCCATCAGTGGGCCAGCGGGAGGGCCGAATGAGCAGTTCTTC
>NA|NA|TRBV4-1|TRBJ1-4
CASSQGVGQVAEKLFF
TGCGCCAGCAGCCAAGGGGTTGGACAAGTGGCCGAAAAACTGTTTTTT
>TRBD1|NA|TRBV2|TRBJ2-1
CARTGHNEQFF
TGTGCCAGGACAGGGCACAATGAGCAGTTCTTC
>NA|NA|TRBV4-1|TRBJ1-5
CASSQPGVGNQPQHF
TGCGCCAGCAGCCAGCCAGGGGTGGGCAATCAGCCCCAGCATTTT
>NA|once|TRBV5-1|TRBJ1-2
CASSLSGDGYTF
TGCGCCAGCAGCTTGTCAGGGGATGGCTACACCTTC
>TRBD2|NA|TRBV2|TRBJ2-4
CASSERGLAAPNIQYF
TGTGCCAGCAGTGAACGGGGTCTAGCGGCACCAAACATTCAGTACTTC
>NA|few|TRBV2|TRBJ2-1
CASSPQGRNEQFF
TGTGCCAGCAGTCCACAGGGTAGGAATGAGCAGTTCTTC
>TRBD1|NA|TRBV7-2|TRBJ1-6
CASSTRTGDNSPLHF
TGTGCCAGCAGCACCAGGACAGGGGACAATTCACCCCTCCACTTT
>NA|NA|TRBV19|TRBJ2-5
CASSNQYQETQYF
TGTGCCAGTAGTAATCAGTACCAAGAGACCCAGTACTTC
>NA|NA|TRBV19|TRBJ1-2
CATSGGRSYYGYTF
TGTGCCACCAGCGGGGGCAGGAGTTACTATGGCTACACCTTC
>TRBD2|NA|TRBV12-5|TRBJ2-2
CASGPIPRRTSGINTGELFF
TGTGCTAGTGGTCCTATACCACGCCGGACTAGCGGGATCAACACCGGGGAGCTGTTTTTT
>NA|NA|TRBV5-1|TRBJ1-1
CASSPSGVQYTEAFF
TGCGCCAGCAGCCCCTCAGGGGTTCAATACACTGAAGCTTTCTTT
>NA|NA|TRBV28|TRBJ1-6
CASSLYRLTSPLHF
TGTGCCAGCAGTTTATACAGGTTGACCTCACCCCTCCACTTT
>NA|NA|TRBV28|TRBJ1-1
CASRLPRQTEAFF
TGTGCCAGCAGGCTTCCTCGTCAGACTGAAGCTTTCTTT
>NA|NA|TRBV10-2|TRBJ2-1
CASSESDGTIGFF
TGCGCCAGCAGTGAGTCGGATGGGACAATTGGGTTCTTC
>NA|NA|TRBV6-5|TRBJ1-2
CASRTSGVLGYTF
TGTGCCAGCAGAACCTCCGGGGTATTAGGCTACACCTTC